One sample yielded the 26 T cell receptor beta chains listed below, sequenced in a study of cytomegalovirus exposure and HLA in healthy donors. Vbeta (60) and Jbeta (13) primers were used in the PCR. The protocol was immunoSEQ multiplex PCR, while the TCRdb copy is restricted to in-frame clones and leaves out a portion. The data show tens of thousands of clones, with over 60% seen just once and 4.5% held by the top ten. The sequencing sample was made of PBMCs. Source of these receptors: a man between 35 and 55 years old in good health and CMV-seronegative.

The gene calls are TRBV28 and TRBJ2-7; tentative D call: TRBD2 (8 bases). Trimming shortened V by 7 bases and J by 0 bases, and 16 bases separated the two germline ends. The CDR3 covers 15 residues. The germline gives CDR1 MDHEN, CDR2 SYDVKM. CDR3 sequence: CASKGQRGNSYEQYF. The CDR3, as DNA: TGTGCCAGCAAGGGACAGCGGGGGAACTCCTACGAGCAGTACTTC.

CDR3 in DNA: TGTGCTAGTGGTTTGAACACTACTAACTATGGCTACACCTTC. Residues: CASGLNTTNYGYTF. The V and J genes are TRBV12-5 and TRBJ1-2; no firm D call. The CDR3 loop spans 14 amino acids. CDR1 LGHNT and CDR2 FRNRAP come from the germline V gene. Trimming stripped 2 bases from V and 0 bases from J, with 7 bases between.

This clone turned up a few times. CDR3: CASSLSGKATQYF. CDR3 bases: TGTGCCAGCAGTTTGAGCGGGAAGGCGACCCAGTACTTC. The rearrangement links TRBV27 to TRBJ2-5, with TRBD2 matching 7 bases. V trimming: 3 bases; J trimming: 7 bases; junction bases outside the gene matches: 5. CDR1 and CDR2 (germline): MNHEY, SMNVEV (reference sequence). This CDR3 spans 13 amino acids.

This clone was seen just once. One end of the junction is discordant with germline, which a read error may explain. This chain links TRBV30 with TRBJ1-1, with 12 bases that match TRBD1. Germline CDR1 and CDR2: GTSNPN and SVGIG (reference sequence). This CDR3 is built from 10 residues. The CDR3 region has the DNA TGTGCCTGGAGGGGACAGGGGGCACGGTTT. It specifies CAWRGQGARF.

The chain is built from TRBV5-5 and TRBJ1-3; tentative D call: TRBD1 (6 bases). Germline values: CDR1 SGHKS, CDR2 YYEKEE (reference sequence). The length of the CDR3 is 13 residues. V dropped 4 bases and J dropped 5 bases, with 10 bases sitting between them. The CDR3 sequence is CASSLDSRNTIYF. DNA of the CDR3: TGTGCCAGCAGCCTGGACAGCAGAAACACCATATATTTT.

CDR3 protein: CASSVTAPGELFF. The DNA for the CDR3 is TGTGCCAGCAGTGTTACAGCCCCCGGGGAGCTGTTTTTT. The chain employs TRBV25-1 and TRBJ2-2; no firm D call. The CDR3 runs 13 residues. The germline gives CDR1 MGHDK, CDR2 SYGVNS. V gave up 4 bases and J gave up 6 bases, with 9 bases separating them.

V usage is TRBV5-6 and J usage is TRBJ2-3, with D unresolved. The V end was cut by 2 bases, the J end by 0 bases, with 10 bases between. In germline, CDR1 is SGHDT, CDR2 YYEEEE. The CDR3 length is 15 residues. This CDR3 reads CASSFVSVSTDTQYF. The CDR3 region has the DNA TGTGCCAGCAGCTTCGTCTCAGTTAGCACAGATACGCAGTATTTT. Combining the CDR3 with reference TRBV5-6 and TRBJ2-3 gives the whole variable domain DAGVTQSPTHLIKTRGQQVTLRCSPKSGHDTVSWYQQALGQGPQFIFQYYEEEERQRGNFPDRFSGHQFPNYSSELNVNALLLGDSALYLCASSFVSVSTDTQYFGPGTRLTVL.

V usage is TRBV30 and J usage is TRBJ2-2, with D hard to call. Germline lookup yields CDR1 GTSNPN and CDR2 SVGIG (reference sequence). Between the trimmed V and J ends, which lost 1 base and 7 bases, there was a span of 10 bases. This CDR3 is built from 13 residues. The CDR3 protein is CAWSGQVGGELFF. Written as DNA, the CDR3 is TGTGCCTGGAGTGGGCAGGTGGGCGGGGAGCTGTTTTTT.

V is TRBV6-5 and J is TRBJ1-2; 9 nucleotides match TRBD1. Germline V gene data show CDR1 as MNHEY and CDR2 as SVGAGI. The CDR3 is made up of 16 amino acids. V lost 4 bases to trimming and J lost 4 bases; unmatched junction nucleotides: 10. The CDR3 region has the DNA TGTGCCAGCAGTTGGATGGGGACAGGGACCTCCTATGGCTACACCTTC. This sequence encodes CASSWMGTGTSYGYTF.

V gene TRBV6-1 combines with J gene TRBJ2-2, with 8 positions matching TRBD2. CDR3 length equals 15 residues. J gave up 11 bases and V 6 bases, and 14 bases lay outside the gene matches. Germline-derived CDR1 and CDR2 are MNHNS and SASEGT. CDR3 sequence (DNA): TGTGCCAGCAGGAGCTATTCGGGAGGGCCGAGTGAGCTGTTTTTT. This codes for CASRSYSGGPSELFF.

The CDR3 here is CASSPLDRGQGRETQYF. The DNA of the CDR3 is TGTGCCAGCAGCCCTCTAGATCGGGGACAGGGAAGAGAGACCCAGTACTTC. The V gene is TRBV5-6, the J gene TRBJ2-5, with 9 positions matching TRBD1. With V trimmed by 4 bases and J by 4 bases, 14 bases remained unmatched. Germline V gene lookup returns CDR1 SGHDT and CDR2 YYEEEE. The CDR3 covers 17 residues. Full variable domain (rest looked up from reference TRBV5-6 and TRBJ2-5): DAGVTQSPTHLIKTRGQQVTLRCSPKSGHDTVSWYQQALGQGPQFIFQYYEEEERQRGNFPDRFSGHQFPNYSSELNVNALLLGDSALYLCASSPLDRGQGRETQYFGPGTRLLVL.

The J gene is TRBJ2-5, the V gene TRBV19; weak D call: TRBD1 (5 bases). This CDR3 contains 11 residues. Trimming pared 3 bases from V and 10 bases from J, leaving 9 bases between. CDR1 LNHDA and CDR2 SQIVND come from the germline V gene (reference sequence). The CDR3 DNA is TGTGCCAGTAGTATCGGACAAGACCAGTACTTC. It yields the protein CASSIGQDQYF. Using reference TRBV19 and TRBJ2-5 for the parts outside the CDR3, the full variable domain is DGGITQSPKYLFRKEGQNVTLSCEQNLNHDAMYWYRQDPGQGLRLIYYSQIVNDFQKGDIAEGYSVSREKKESFPLTVTSAQKNPTAFYLCASSIGQDQYFGPGTRLLVL.

The gene calls are TRBV28 and TRBJ2-5, with a possible D match to TRBD1 (5 bases). Trimming removed 3 bases at V and 0 bases at J, with 8 bases between. Germline CDR1 reads MDHEN; CDR2 reads SYDVKM. This CDR3 has 14 residues. The CDR3 sequence is CASSFRQHQETQYF. DNA for the CDR3: TGTGCCAGCAGTTTTCGACAGCACCAAGAGACCCAGTACTTC.

This clone is categorized as large (0.1 to 1%). This same CDR3 is encoded by further DNA sequences in the sample. The J gene is TRBJ2-1, the V gene TRBV4-1; D is ambiguous. This CDR3 region has 16 residues. Trimming pared 0 bases from V and 2 bases from J, leaving 11 bases between. Germline values: CDR1 MGHRA, CDR2 YSYEKL. CDR3 DNA sequence: TGCGCCAGCAGCCAAGAAAGCACAGCCACCTACAATGAGCAGTTCTTC. This codes for CASSQESTATYNEQFF.

V gene TRBV27 combines with J gene TRBJ1-2; 8 bases are a match to TRBD1. Germline V CDR1 and CDR2: MNHEY, SMNVEV (reference sequence). The CDR3 consists of 13 residues. J lost 8 bases, V lost 5 bases, and 7 bases had no gene match. CDR3 protein: CASSPRQGRGYTF. CDR3 in DNA: TGTGCCAGCAGTCCGAGACAGGGGAGGGGCTACACCTTC.

This clone has just one count. This chain uses TRBV28 with TRBJ2-6, with 9 positions matching TRBD1. CDR3 length: 17 residues. V trimming: 0 bases; J trimming: 0 bases; junction bases outside the gene matches: 0. Germline CDR1 MDHEN, CDR2 SYDVKM. The CDR3 reads CASSLWGQGSGANVLTF. Written as DNA, the CDR3 is TGTGCCAGCAGTTTATGGGGACAGGGCTCTGGGGCCAACGTCCTGACTTTC.

The genes are TRBV18 and TRBJ2-7; D perhaps matches TRBD1 (5 bases). This CDR3 comprises 14 residues. V lost 3 bases, J lost 3 bases, and 12 bases lay in between. Germline-derived CDR1 and CDR2 are KGHSH and LQKENI. CDR3 nucleotides: TGTGCCAGCTCACCTGTATCAGGACACTACGAGCAGTACTTC. This codes for CASSPVSGHYEQYF.

The rearrangement links TRBV29-1 to TRBJ1-1; no definite D call. V lost 8 bases and J 5 bases, leaving 15 bases between the germline ends. Germline V gives CDR1 SQVTM, CDR2 ANQGSEA. This CDR3 region has 12 residues. The CDR3 is CSTRTGGTEAFF. Here the CDR3 DNA reads TGCAGCACGCGGACGGGAGGGACTGAAGCTTTCTTT. The whole variable domain, filled in from reference TRBV29-1 and TRBJ1-1, reads SAVISQKPSRDICQRGTSLTIQCQVDSQVTMMFWYRQQPGQSLTLIATANQGSEATYESGFVIDKFPISRPNLTFSTLTVSNMSPEDSSIYLCSTRTGGTEAFFGQGTRLTVV.

This clone was picked up a small number of times. The rearrangement joins TRBV27 to TRBJ1-1; 9 bases fit TRBD1. The CDR3 runs to 14 residues. With V trimmed by 7 bases and J by 1 base, 4 bases remained unmatched. In germline, CDR1 is MNHEY, CDR2 SMNVEV (reference sequence). The CDR3 coding sequence is TGTGCCAGCATTAAGACAGGGGGGAACACTGAAGCTTTCTTT. Translated: CASIKTGGNTEAFF.

This clone has only one observation. The J gene is TRBJ1-1, the V gene TRBV28; D is unresolved. Germline V gene lookup returns CDR1 MDHEN and CDR2 SYDVKM. The CDR3 totals 12 residues. The germline V and J ends were trimmed by 8 bases and 3 bases, with 10 bases remaining between them. The CDR3 nucleotides are TGTGCCAGCCATCGAGGGTACACTGAAGCTTTCTTT. Translation gives CASHRGYTEAFF.

This chain joins TRBV2 and TRBJ2-3; 7 nucleotides line up with TRBD2. The CDR3 runs to 13 residues. From germline, CDR1 is SNHLY and CDR2 FYNNEI. With 7 bases clipped from V and 5 bases from J, the junction kept 6 bases outside the gene matches. CDR3 sequence reads: CASTLAERDTQYF. The CDR3 bases are TGTGCCAGCACCCTAGCGGAAAGAGATACGCAGTATTTT.

There are a few counts of this clone. The chain couples TRBV10-3 to TRBJ1-4, with TRBD1 matching over 7 bases. Germline V gives CDR1 ENHRY, CDR2 SYGVKD. This CDR3 region has 14 residues. The V gene end was trimmed by 6 bases and the J gene end by 6 bases; junction bases not matched to a gene: 7. CDR3 sequence (DNA): TGTGCCATCAGCAGGACAGGCGATGATGAAAAACTGTTTTTT. It specifies CAISRTGDDEKLFF.

This rearrangement joins TRBV11-2 to TRBJ2-7; perhaps TRBD2 as D (6 bases). Germline CDR1 and CDR2: SGHAT and FQNNGV. The V end lost 3 bases, the J end lost 3 bases, and 15 bases lay between the germline ends. The CDR3 is 15 amino acids. CDR3 nucleotide sequence: TGTGCCAGCAGCTTTGGAATAGCGGTAGGCTACGAGCAGTACTTC. Translated: CASSFGIAVGYEQYF.

The chain carries TRBV9 and TRBJ2-3, with D tentatively TRBD2 (5 bases). The germline CDR1 and CDR2 sequences are SGDLS and YYNGEE. Trimming shortened V by 3 bases and J by 0 bases, and 14 bases separated the two germline ends. The CDR3 runs to 16 residues. Written as DNA, the CDR3 is TGTGCCAGCAGCGAAGGACTCGACACTAGCACAGATACGCAGTATTTT. It specifies CASSEGLDTSTDTQYF. Using reference TRBV9 and TRBJ2-3 for the parts outside the CDR3, the full variable domain is DSGVTQTPKHLITATGQRVTLRCSPRSGDLSVYWYQQSLDQGLQFLIQYYNGEERAKGNILERFSAQQFPDLHSELNLSSLELGDSALYFCASSEGLDTSTDTQYFGPGTRLTVL.

The rearrangement links TRBV21-1 to TRBJ2-5; the table names TRBD1, a call not compared with the DNA. The J call may be mistaken, given a closer DNA end match to TRBJ2-7. TRBV21-1 is noted as a pseudogene. This CDR3 comprises 15 residues. CDR3 sequence: CASSKRDRGPYEQYF. CDR3 nucleotides: TGTGCCAGCAGCAAAAGGGACAGGGGGCCCTACGAGCAGTACTTC.

V gene TRBV18 combines with J gene TRBJ2-7; 8 bases line up with TRBD1. This CDR3 has 14 amino acids. Germline V gene sequence: CDR1 KGHSH, CDR2 LQKENI. The J segment lost 2 bases and the V segment lost 4 bases, leaving 4 bases of the junction unmatched. The CDR3 DNA follows: TGTGCCAGCTCACACGGACAGGGTACCTACGAGCAGTACTTC. Its protein product is CASSHGQGTYEQYF. Using reference TRBV18 and TRBJ2-7 for the parts outside the CDR3, the full variable domain is NAGVMQNPRHLVRRRGQEARLRCSPMKGHSHVYWYRQLPEEGLKFMVYLQKENIIDESGMPKERFSAEFPKEGPSILRIQQVVRGDSAAYFCASSHGQGTYEQYFGPGTRLTVT.